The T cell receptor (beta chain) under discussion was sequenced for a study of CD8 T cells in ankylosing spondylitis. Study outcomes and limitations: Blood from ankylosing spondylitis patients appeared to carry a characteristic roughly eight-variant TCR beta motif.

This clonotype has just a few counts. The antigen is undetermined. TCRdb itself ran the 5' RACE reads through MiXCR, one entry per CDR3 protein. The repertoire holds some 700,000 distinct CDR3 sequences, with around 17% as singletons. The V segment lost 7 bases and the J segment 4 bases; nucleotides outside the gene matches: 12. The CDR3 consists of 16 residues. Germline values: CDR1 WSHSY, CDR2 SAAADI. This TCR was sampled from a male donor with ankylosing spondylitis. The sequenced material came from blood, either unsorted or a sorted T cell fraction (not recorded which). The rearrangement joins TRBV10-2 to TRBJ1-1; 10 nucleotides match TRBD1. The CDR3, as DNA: TGCGCCAGCACCGATGGGACAGGGGTTCTCGGCACTGAAGCTTTCTTT. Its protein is CASTDGTGVLGTEAFF.